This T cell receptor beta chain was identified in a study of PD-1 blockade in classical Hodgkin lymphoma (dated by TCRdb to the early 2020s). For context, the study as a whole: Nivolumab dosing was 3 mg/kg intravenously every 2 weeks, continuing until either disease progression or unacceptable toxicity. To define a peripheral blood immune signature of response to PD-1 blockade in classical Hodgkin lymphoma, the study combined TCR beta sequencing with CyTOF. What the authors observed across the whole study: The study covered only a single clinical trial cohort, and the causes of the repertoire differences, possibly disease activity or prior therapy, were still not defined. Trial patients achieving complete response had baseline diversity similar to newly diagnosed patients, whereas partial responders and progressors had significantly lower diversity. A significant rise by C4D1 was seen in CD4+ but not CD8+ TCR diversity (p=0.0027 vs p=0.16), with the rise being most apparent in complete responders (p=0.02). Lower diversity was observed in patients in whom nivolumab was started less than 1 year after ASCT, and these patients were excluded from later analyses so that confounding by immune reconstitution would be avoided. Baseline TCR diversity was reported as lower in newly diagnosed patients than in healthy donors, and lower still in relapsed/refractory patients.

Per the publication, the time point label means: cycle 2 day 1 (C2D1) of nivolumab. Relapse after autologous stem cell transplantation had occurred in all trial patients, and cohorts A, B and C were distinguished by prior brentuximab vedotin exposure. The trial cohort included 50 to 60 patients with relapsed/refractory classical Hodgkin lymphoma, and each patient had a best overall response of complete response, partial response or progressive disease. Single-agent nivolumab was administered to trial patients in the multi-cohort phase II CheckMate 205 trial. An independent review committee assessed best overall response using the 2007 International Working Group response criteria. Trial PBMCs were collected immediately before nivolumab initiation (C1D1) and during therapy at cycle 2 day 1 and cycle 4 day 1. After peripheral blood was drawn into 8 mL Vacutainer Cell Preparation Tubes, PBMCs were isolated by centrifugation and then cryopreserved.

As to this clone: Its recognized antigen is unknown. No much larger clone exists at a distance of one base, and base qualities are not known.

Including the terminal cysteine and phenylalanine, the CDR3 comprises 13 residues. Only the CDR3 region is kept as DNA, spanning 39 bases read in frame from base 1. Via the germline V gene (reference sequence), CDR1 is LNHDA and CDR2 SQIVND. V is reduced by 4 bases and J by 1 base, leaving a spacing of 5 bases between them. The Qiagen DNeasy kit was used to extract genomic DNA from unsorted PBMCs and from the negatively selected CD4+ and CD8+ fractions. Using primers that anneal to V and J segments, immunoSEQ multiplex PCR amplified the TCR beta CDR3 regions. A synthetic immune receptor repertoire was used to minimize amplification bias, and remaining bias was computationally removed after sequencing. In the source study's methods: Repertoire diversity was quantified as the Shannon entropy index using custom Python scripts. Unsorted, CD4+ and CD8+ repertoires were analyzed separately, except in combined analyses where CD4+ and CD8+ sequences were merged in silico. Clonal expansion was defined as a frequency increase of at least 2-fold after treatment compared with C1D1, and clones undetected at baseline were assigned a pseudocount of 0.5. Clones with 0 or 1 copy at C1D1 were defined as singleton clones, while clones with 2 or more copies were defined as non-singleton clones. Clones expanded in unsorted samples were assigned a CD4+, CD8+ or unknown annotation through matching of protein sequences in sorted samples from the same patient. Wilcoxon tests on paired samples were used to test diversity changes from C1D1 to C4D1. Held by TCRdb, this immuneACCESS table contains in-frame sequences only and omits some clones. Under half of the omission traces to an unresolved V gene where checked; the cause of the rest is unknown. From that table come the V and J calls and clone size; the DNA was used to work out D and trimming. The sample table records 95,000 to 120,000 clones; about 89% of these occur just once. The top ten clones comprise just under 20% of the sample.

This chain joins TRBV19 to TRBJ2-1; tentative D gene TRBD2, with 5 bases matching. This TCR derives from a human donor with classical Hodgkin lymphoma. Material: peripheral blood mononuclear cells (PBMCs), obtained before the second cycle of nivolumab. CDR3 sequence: CASSSGSYNEQFF. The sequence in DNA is TGTGCCAGTAGTAGCGGGTCCTACAATGAGCAGTTCTTC.